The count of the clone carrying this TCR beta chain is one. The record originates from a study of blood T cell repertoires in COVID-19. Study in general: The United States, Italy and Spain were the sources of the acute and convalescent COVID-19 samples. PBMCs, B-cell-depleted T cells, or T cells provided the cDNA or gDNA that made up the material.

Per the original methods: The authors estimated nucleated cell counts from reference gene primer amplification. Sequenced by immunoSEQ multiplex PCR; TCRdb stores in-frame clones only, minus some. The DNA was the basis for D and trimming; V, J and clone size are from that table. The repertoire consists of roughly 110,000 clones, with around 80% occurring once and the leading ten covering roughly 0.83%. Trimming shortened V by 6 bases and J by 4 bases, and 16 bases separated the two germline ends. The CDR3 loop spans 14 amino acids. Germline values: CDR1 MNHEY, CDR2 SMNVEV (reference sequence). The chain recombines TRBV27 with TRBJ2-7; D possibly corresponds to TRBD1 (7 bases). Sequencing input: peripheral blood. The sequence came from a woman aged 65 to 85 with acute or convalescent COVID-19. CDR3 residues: CASSPQGTGYEQYF. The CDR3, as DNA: TGTGCCAGCAGCCCACAGGGGACTGGTTACGAGCAGTACTTC.